The 32 T cell receptor beta chains below all came from one sample that was sequenced in a study of cytomegalovirus exposure and HLA in healthy donors. Using immunoSEQ multiplex PCR, the repertoire was profiled, and TCRdb retains in-frame clones only, with some absent. In the table there are 200,000 or so clones, roughly 84% of which are singletons. The sample taken for sequencing was PBMCs. All receptors derive from a woman in her twenties or thirties in good health and CMV-seropositive.

The rearrangement links TRBV10-1 to TRBJ2-5, with TRBD2 as a possible D gene (6 bases). V lost 10 bases, J lost 1 base, and 16 bases lay in between. Germline CDR1 is WNHNN and CDR2 is SYGVQD (reference sequence). This CDR3 is 14 amino acids long. This CDR3 reads CATPILAVQETQYF. CDR3 in DNA: TGCGCCACCCCGATTTTAGCGGTCCAAGAGACCCAGTACTTC.

The chain has TRBV27 and TRBJ2-2; perhaps TRBD1 as D (6 bases). This CDR3 is built from 16 residues. The germline CDR1 and CDR2 sequences are MNHEY and SMNVEV (reference sequence). Trimming left V 5 bases short and J 3 bases short, with 16 bases between. The CDR3, as DNA: TGTGCCAGCAGTCTAAACAGGGCGGTTGACACCGGGGAGCTGTTTTTT. Its protein is CASSLNRAVDTGELFF.

This clone showed up just a few times. This chain connects TRBV27 to TRBJ1-1; perhaps TRBD1 as D (6 bases). The CDR3 is 14 residues long. V was trimmed by 0 bases and J by 4 bases, leaving 9 bases between them. The germline V gene encodes CDR1 MNHEY and CDR2 SMNVEV (reference sequence). CDR3 in DNA: TGTGCCAGCAGTTTATCAGGGGGGGGCACTGAAGCTTTCTTT. Translated, it gives CASSLSGGGTEAFF.

The rearrangement links TRBV30 to TRBJ1-1; D may be TRBD1 (5 bases). This CDR3 contains 13 residues. Trimming shortened V by 1 base and J by 4 bases, and 10 bases separated the two germline ends. Germline CDR1 reads GTSNPN; CDR2 reads SVGIG (reference sequence). CDR3 residues: CAWSDRGPTEAFF. The CDR3 coding sequence is TGTGCCTGGAGTGATAGGGGCCCCACTGAAGCTTTCTTT. Combining the CDR3 with reference TRBV30 and TRBJ1-1 gives the whole variable domain SQTIHQWPATLVQPVGSPLSLECTVEGTSNPNLYWYRQAAGRGLQLLFYSVGIGQISSEVPQNLSASRPQDRQFILSSKKLLLSDSGFYLCAWSDRGPTEAFFGQGTRLTVV.

The J gene is TRBJ1-2, the V gene TRBV2; possible D gene TRBD1, 5 bases. V was cut by 7 bases and J by 5 bases, with 14 bases left in between. This CDR3 contains 13 residues. Germline V lookup: CDR1 SNHLY, CDR2 FYNNEI. CDR3 sequence reads: CASNGGVGYGYTF. The CDR3 region has the DNA TGTGCCAGCAATGGGGGGGTAGGGTATGGCTACACCTTC.

V usage is TRBV7-2 and J usage is TRBJ2-1, with 8 bases identical to TRBD2. The CDR3 consists of 16 residues. Germline V gene sequence: CDR1 SGHTA, CDR2 FQGNSA. V was clipped by 5 bases and J by 3 bases; unmatched bases: 9. CDR3 loop: CASSTTHTSGYNEQFF. The CDR3, as DNA: TGTGCCAGCAGCACAACCCATACTAGCGGCTACAATGAGCAGTTCTTC.

The chain carries TRBV4-1 and TRBJ1-5; D may be TRBD1 (5 bases). Trimming took off 2 bases at V and 4 bases at J, with 9 bases between the two ends. The CDR3 covers 14 residues. Germline CDR1 is MGHRA and CDR2 is YSYEKL. The chain's CDR3 is CASSQLPGNQPQHF. In DNA form, the CDR3 reads TGCGCCAGCAGCCAATTGCCAGGGAATCAGCCCCAGCATTTT.

The chain joins TRBV5-1 to TRBJ2-3, with TRBD2 identical over 10 bases. This CDR3 has 17 residues. V was clipped by 4 bases and J by 2 bases; unmatched bases: 10. Per the germline V gene, CDR1 is SGHRS and CDR2 is YFSETQ. CDR3 nucleotide sequence: TGCGCCAGCAGCCCATCGCATCTAGCGGGAGACACAGATACGCAGTATTTT. It yields the protein CASSPSHLAGDTDTQYF.

This clone was seen more than once but under ten times. This rearrangement joins TRBV2 to TRBJ1-5; TRBD1 agrees at 7 bases. This CDR3 region has 14 residues. The V gene's germline CDR1 is SNHLY and CDR2 FYNNEI. V dropped 10 bases and J dropped 0; count of bases not matched to a gene: 6. CDR3 sequence: CATGTALSNQPQHF. The CDR3 DNA reads as TGTGCCACCGGGACAGCCCTTAGCAATCAGCCCCAGCATTTT.

The genes are TRBV5-1 and TRBJ1-1; 10 positions agree with TRBD1. With V trimmed by 4 bases and J by 5 bases, 5 bases remained unmatched. This CDR3 is built from 14 residues. Germline V gives CDR1 SGHRS, CDR2 YFSETQ. The CDR3 nucleotides are TGCGCCAGCAGCGGGGGACAGGGGACGACTGAAGCTTTCTTT. This encodes CASSGGQGTTEAFF.

This chain uses TRBV5-1 with TRBJ2-1, with D tentatively TRBD2 (5 bases). The CDR3 sequence is 15 residues long. Germline lookup yields CDR1 SGHRS and CDR2 YFSETQ. V was shortened by 2 bases and J by 1 base, with 10 bases between the two germline ends. The CDR3 here is CASSFAGDSYNEQFF. The CDR3 coding sequence is TGCGCCAGCAGCTTTGCGGGTGATTCCTACAATGAGCAGTTCTTC.

The V gene is TRBV11-3, the J gene TRBJ2-1; 7 bases fit TRBD2. V gave up 5 bases and J gave up 4 bases; unmatched junction bases: 2. Germline V gives CDR1 SGHNT, CDR2 YENEEA. This CDR3 spans 13 amino acids. CDR3: CASSMGLYNEQFF. The CDR3 bases are TGTGCCAGCAGCATGGGACTATACAATGAGCAGTTCTTC.

The chain recombines TRBV7-8 with TRBJ2-7; 11 positions match TRBD2. Per germline, CDR1 SGHVS and CDR2 FQNEAQ. V was pared by 2 bases and J by 6 bases, with 6 bases of the junction left unmatched. This CDR3 spans 15 amino acids. The CDR3 sequence is CASSLLAGGVGEQYF. CDR3 nucleotide sequence: TGTGCCAGCAGCTTACTAGCGGGAGGTGTGGGCGAGCAGTACTTC.

This clone has only one observation. This rearrangement joins TRBV5-4 to TRBJ1-1; D gene unclear. This CDR3 region has 12 residues. V lost 2 bases to trimming and J lost 3 bases, with 5 bases between them. Germline-derived CDR1 and CDR2 are SGHNT and YYREEE (reference sequence). DNA of the CDR3: TGTGCCAGCAGCTTACAAGACACTGAAGCTTTCTTT. Its protein is CASSLQDTEAFF.

This rearrangement joins TRBV20-1 to TRBJ2-3; TRBD1 aligns across 7 bases. The CDR3 contains 11 residues. V shed 6 bases, J shed 6 bases, and the junction held 3 bases outside the gene matches. The germline gives CDR1 DFQATT, CDR2 SNEGSKA (reference sequence). This CDR3 is CSAEQGDTQYF. CDR3 DNA sequence: TGCAGTGCGGAACAGGGGGATACGCAGTATTTT.

The chain has TRBV20-1 and TRBJ2-1, with a weak D call TRBD1 (5 bases). The CDR3 consists of 11 residues. The V end was cut by 5 bases, the J end by 4 bases, with 6 bases between. CDR1 is DFQATT, CDR2 SNEGSKA, per germline (reference sequence). The DNA for the CDR3 is TGCAGTGCTGGACATTACAATGAGCAGTTCTTC. The encoded protein is CSAGHYNEQFF.

The chain recombines TRBV7-9 with TRBJ1-1; D remains unclear. V lost 4 bases to trimming and J lost 11 bases, with 17 bases between them. This CDR3 has 13 amino acids. Looked up from germline, CDR1 is SEHNR and CDR2 is FQNEAQ (reference sequence). The CDR3 DNA follows: TGTGCCAGCAGCTCGCAGCGGGCTGGGAATGCTTTCTTT. It translates to CASSSQRAGNAFF.

The V gene is TRBV6-5, the J gene TRBJ2-5; 8 bases match TRBD1. The CDR3 spans 15 residues. Germline lookup yields CDR1 MNHEY and CDR2 SVGAGI. V lost 0 bases, J lost 5 bases, and 5 bases stayed unmatched. In DNA, the CDR3 is TGTGCCAGCAGTTACTCGACAGGGGAGTCGGAGACCCAGTACTTC. Residues: CASSYSTGESETQYF.

A single count supports this clone. The chain uses TRBV30 and TRBJ2-7, with 7 bases aligning to TRBD1. The CDR3 loop spans 12 amino acids. Per the germline V gene, CDR1 is GTSNPN and CDR2 is SVGIG (reference sequence). V lost 8 bases and J lost 4; bases outside the gene matches: 8. CDR3 sequence: CARGPNFYEQYF. In DNA form, the CDR3 reads TGTGCCAGGGGGCCAAACTTTTACGAGCAGTACTTC.

The CDR3 sequence: CASSLGAGDHEQYF. Written as DNA, the CDR3 is TGTGCCAGCAGCTTAGGGGCAGGGGACCACGAGCAGTACTTC. This chain connects TRBV7-3 to TRBJ2-7; weak D call: TRBD1 (6 bases). CDR3 length: 14 amino acids. The V end was cut by 2 bases, the J end by 5 bases, with 13 bases between. Looked up from germline, CDR1 is SGHTA and CDR2 is FQGTGA.

The chain couples TRBV6-6 to TRBJ1-2, with 12 bases matching TRBD1. The CDR3 spans 15 residues. Germline CDR1 and CDR2: MNHNY and SVGAGI (reference sequence). V was pared by 7 bases and J by 4 bases, with 7 bases of the junction left unmatched. The CDR3 coding sequence is TGTGCCAGCATTACGGGGACAGGGGGCGGCTATGGCTACACCTTC. Translated: CASITGTGGGYGYTF.

The chain has TRBV7-9 and TRBJ2-7; D unclear. Deletions cut 5 bases from V and 4 bases from J, with 9 bases between. CDR1 SEHNR and CDR2 FQNEAQ come from the germline V gene (reference sequence). The CDR3 has 12 amino acids. The CDR3, as DNA: TGTGCCAGCAGCCCCGACACGTACGAGCAGTACTTC. This gives the protein CASSPDTYEQYF.

This chain links TRBV30 with TRBJ1-5; a weak D match, TRBD1 (5 bases). Germline CDR1 reads GTSNPN; CDR2 reads SVGIG (reference sequence). V was cut by 0 bases and J by 7 bases, with 10 bases left in between. This CDR3 is 13 amino acids long. CDR3 protein: CAWSVEGRQPQHF. The CDR3, as DNA: TGTGCCTGGAGTGTGGAGGGGCGGCAGCCCCAGCATTTT.

The chain has TRBV9 and TRBJ2-7; no definite D call. The CDR3 sequence is 13 residues long. The germline V gene has CDR1 SGDLS and CDR2 YYNGEE. V was clipped by 3 bases and J by 2 bases, with 9 bases between them. CDR3 protein: CASSAGSTYEQYF. CDR3 coding DNA: TGTGCCAGCAGCGCAGGTTCAACCTACGAGCAGTACTTC.

The V and J genes are TRBV5-6 and TRBJ2-1, with TRBD2 as a possible D gene (5 bases). The germline V gene has CDR1 SGHDT and CDR2 YYEEEE. The ends were cut back, 4 bases at V and 6 bases at J, with 17 bases in the middle. The CDR3 contains 15 residues. CDR3 coding DNA: TGTGCCAGCAGCCCCCTAGGTCAGAGGGCCAATGAGCAGTTCTTC. This sequence encodes CASSPLGQRANEQFF.

The chain joins TRBV9 to TRBJ1-1, with D maybe TRBD1 (5 bases). Trimming removed 2 bases from V and 1 base from J, with 6 bases in between. The CDR3 sequence is 13 residues long. CDR1 and CDR2 (germline): SGDLS, YYNGEE. The CDR3 sequence: CASSVTENTEAFF. The DNA of the CDR3 is TGTGCCAGCAGCGTGACAGAGAACACTGAAGCTTTCTTT.

The count of this clone is one. The rearrangement links TRBV9 to TRBJ2-5; D remains ambiguous. CDR3 length: 11 residues. Trimming removed 3 bases at V and 2 bases at J, with 2 bases between. Per the germline V gene, CDR1 is SGDLS and CDR2 is YYNGEE. This CDR3 is CASSAQETQYF. DNA for the CDR3: TGTGCCAGCAGCGCACAAGAGACCCAGTACTTC.

This clone has only a few counts. The chain joins TRBV7-5 to TRBJ1-2; the D call of TRBD1 is as the table states it, not checked on the DNA. TRBV7-5 is noted as a pseudogene. The CDR3 covers 14 residues. The CDR3 sequence: CARSYPGVGYGYTF. CDR3 DNA: TGTGCCAGAAGCTACCCAGGGGTAGGGTATGGCTACACCTTC.

The chain joins TRBV7-6 to TRBJ2-3, with 7 positions matching TRBD2. In germline, CDR1 is SGHVS, CDR2 FNYEAQ. The CDR3 loop spans 14 amino acids. Losses at the gene ends were 6 bases for V and 6 bases for J; bases not matched to a gene: 9. CDR3 amino acids: CASRVGRMADTQYF. The CDR3 DNA sequence: TGTGCCAGCAGGGTCGGGAGGATGGCGGATACGCAGTATTTT.

The V gene is TRBV29-1, the J gene TRBJ2-3; D might be TRBD2 (5 bases). V dropped 4 bases and J dropped 4 bases, with 12 bases sitting between them. Germline V gene data show CDR1 as SQVTM and CDR2 as ANQGSEA. This CDR3 is built from 13 residues. The CDR3 DNA sequence: TGCAGCGTTGGCACGGGATTGGCAGATACGCAGTATTTT. Amino acid sequence: CSVGTGLADTQYF.

The chain has TRBV2 and TRBJ1-5; D is perhaps TRBD1 (6 bases). Trimming took 5 bases from V and 7 from J, leaving 18 bases between them. The V gene's germline CDR1 is SNHLY and CDR2 FYNNEI. CDR3 length equals 15 residues. CDR3 amino acids: CASSRGRGVGQPQHF. CDR3 DNA sequence: TGTGCCAGCAGTCGCGGCAGGGGAGTCGGGCAGCCCCAGCATTTT. The full variable domain, with the rest looked up from reference TRBV2 and TRBJ1-5, is EPEVTQTPSHQVTQMGQEVILRCVPISNHLYFYWYRQILGQKVEFLVSFYNNEISEKSEIFDDQFSVERPDGSNFTLKIRSTKLEDSAMYFCASSRGRGVGQPQHFGDGTRLSIL.

The V and J genes are TRBV19 and TRBJ2-5; tentative D call: TRBD1 (6 bases). The CDR3 loop spans 14 amino acids. V was clipped by 5 bases and J by 3 bases, with 13 bases between them. The germline gives CDR1 LNHDA, CDR2 SQIVND (reference sequence). CDR3 sequence reads: CASSPRTAKETQYF. CDR3 DNA sequence: TGTGCCAGTAGTCCACGGACAGCAAAAGAGACCCAGTACTTC.